The 23 T cell receptor beta chains below were found in one sample sequenced in a study of blood T cell repertoires in COVID-19. Repertoires were generated with immunoSEQ multiplex PCR, while TCRdb's copy carries only in-frame clones and drops some. The top ten clones hold about 11% of a sample with about 270,000 clones, 70% to 90% of them seen once. The sequenced sample consisted of peripheral blood. Source of these receptors: a woman in her 70s with acute or convalescent COVID-19.

This rearrangement joins TRBV5-5 to TRBJ1-1, with TRBD1 matching 7 bases. V was clipped by 0 bases and J by 11 bases; unmatched bases: 7. Germline V gene sequence: CDR1 SGHKS, CDR2 YYEKEE (reference sequence). The CDR3 extends over 13 amino acids. The CDR3 DNA is TGTGCCAGCAGCTTGGGGGGACAGCTGAGGGCTTTCTTT. Protein: CASSLGGQLRAFF.

The gene calls are TRBV6-5 and TRBJ2-7; possibly TRBD1 for D (5 bases). Per the germline V gene, CDR1 is MNHEY and CDR2 is SVGAGI. Trimming removed 8 bases from V and 4 bases from J, with 15 bases in between. The CDR3 has 13 amino acids. The CDR3 region is CASATTDLYEQYF. CDR3 DNA sequence: TGTGCCAGCGCCACGACAGACCTTTACGAGCAGTACTTC.

The CDR3 nucleotides read TGTGCCAGCAGCAACCGGGACAGGCTGAGTGGCTACACCTTC. As protein: CASSNRDRLSGYTF. The chain employs TRBV3-1 (or the pseudogene TRBV3-2) and TRBJ1-2, with TRBD1 matching 8 bases. Germline V CDR1 and CDR2: LGHDT, YNNKEL (reference sequence). The V and J ends lost 5 bases and 7 bases, in that order; junction bases with no gene match: 9. The CDR3 totals 14 residues.

V and J are TRBV5-1 and TRBJ1-1, with 8 bases matching TRBD1. Trimming at V came to 5 bases and at J to 4 bases, leaving 4 bases not matched to a gene. The CDR3 contains 13 residues. CDR1 is SGHRS and CDR2 is YFSETQ in the germline V gene. CDR3 DNA sequence: TGCGCCAGCAGTCCGGACAGGGTCACTGAAGCTTTCTTT. As protein: CASSPDRVTEAFF.

J is TRBJ1-2 and V is TRBV6-4; the D is unclear. Trimming stripped 2 bases from V and 8 bases from J, with 6 bases between. The germline gives CDR1 MRHNA, CDR2 SNTAGT. The CDR3 extends over 11 amino acids. This chain's CDR3 is CASSDLRGYTF. CDR3 DNA sequence: TGTGCCAGCAGTGACCTACGCGGCTACACCTTC.

This sequence joins TRBV6-5 and TRBJ2-7, with 7 nucleotides matching TRBD1. CDR1 is MNHEY and CDR2 is SVGAGI in the germline V gene. Trimming removed 8 bases from V and 8 bases from J; junction bases left unmatched: 12. The CDR3 covers 13 residues. This CDR3 is CASSGQVPRKQYF. For the CDR3, the DNA is TGTGCCAGCTCAGGACAGGTTCCCAGGAAGCAGTACTTC.

Here the CDR3 DNA reads TGTGCCAGTAGTATCGGTCGGGGGACTAGGGCTTTCTTT. It specifies CASSIGRGTRAFF. V and J are TRBV19 and TRBJ1-1; D possibly corresponds to TRBD1 (5 bases). This CDR3 contains 13 residues. CDR1 and CDR2 from the germline V gene are LNHDA and SQIVND (reference sequence). V was trimmed by 3 bases and J by 11 bases, leaving 16 bases between them.

The rearrangement joins TRBV5-1 to TRBJ2-2; 11 bases are a match to TRBD2. Germline-derived CDR1 and CDR2 are SGHRS and YFSETQ. CDR3 length: 16 residues. With V trimmed by 2 bases and J by 6 bases, 6 bases remained unmatched. The CDR3 DNA reads TGCGCCAGCAGCTTACCGACTAGCGGGGATTCCGGGGAGCTGTTTTTT. Its translation is CASSLPTSGDSGELFF.

The chain links TRBV14 to TRBJ2-7; 9 bases align to TRBD2. Germline V gene data show CDR1 as SGHDN and CDR2 as FVKESK. V was pared by 1 base and J by 2 bases, with 9 bases of the junction left unmatched. The CDR3 covers 17 residues. CDR3 sequence: CASSQAASIAGAYEQYF. CDR3 nucleotides: TGTGCCAGCAGCCAAGCCGCCTCGATAGCGGGGGCCTACGAGCAGTACTTC.

The chain combines TRBV10-3 with TRBJ2-2; TRBD2 might be the D (5 bases). The germline V gene encodes CDR1 ENHRY and CDR2 SYGVKD. V lost 2 bases to trimming and J lost 7 bases, with 5 bases between them. The CDR3 runs 12 residues. This chain's CDR3 is CAISERDGELFF. DNA of the CDR3: TGTGCCATCAGTGAGCGGGACGGGGAGCTGTTTTTT.

The J gene is TRBJ1-4, the V gene TRBV3-1 (or the pseudogene TRBV3-2), with a possible D match to TRBD1 (6 bases). CDR1 is LGHDT, CDR2 YNNKEL, per germline (reference sequence). CDR3 length equals 14 residues. The V gene lost 8 bases and the J gene lost 2 bases, with 12 bases spanning the gap. Here the CDR3 reads CASRLGATNEKLFF. The CDR3 DNA reads TGTGCCAGCCGGTTGGGGGCTACTAATGAAAAACTGTTTTTT.

The V and J genes are TRBV5-1 and TRBJ2-2; D is perhaps TRBD1 (5 bases). The V end lost 3 bases, the J end lost 4 bases, and 13 bases lay between the germline ends. The CDR3 extends over 15 amino acids. Looked up from germline, CDR1 is SGHRS and CDR2 is YFSETQ. CDR3 nucleotide sequence: TGCGCCAGCAGCTCCCCCAGGGTTGGCACCGGGGAGCTGTTTTTT. Residues: CASSSPRVGTGELFF. Combining the CDR3 with reference TRBV5-1 and TRBJ2-2 gives the whole variable domain KAGVTQTPRYLIKTRGQQVTLSCSPISGHRSVSWYQQTPGQGLQFLFEYFSETQRNKGNFPGRFSGRQFSNSRSEMNVSTLELGDSALYLCASSSPRVGTGELFFGEGSRLTVL.

This chain joins TRBV19 and TRBJ1-4, with no clear D. This CDR3 has 14 residues. The ends were cut back, 6 bases at V and 6 bases at J, with 14 bases in the middle. Germline CDR1 is LNHDA and CDR2 is SQIVND (reference sequence). In DNA, the CDR3 is TGTGCCAGTAGCCGGGAGCCGACGGATGAAAAACTGTTTTTT. This codes for CASSREPTDEKLFF.

This sequence joins TRBV7-9 and TRBJ1-1; D is perhaps TRBD1 (6 bases). The CDR3 totals 14 residues. CDR1 and CDR2 (germline): SEHNR, FQNEAQ (reference sequence). Trimming pared 5 bases from V and 4 bases from J, leaving 14 bases between. The CDR3 reads CASSLLTGSTEAFF. The CDR3 bases are TGTGCCAGCAGCCTCCTAACAGGGAGCACTGAAGCTTTCTTT. Looking up the rest from reference TRBV7-9 and TRBJ1-1 gives the full variable domain: DTGVSQNPRHKITKRGQNVTFRCDPISEHNRLYWYRQTLGQGPEFLTYFQNEAQLEKSRLLSDRFSAERPKGSFSTLEIQRTEQGDSAMYLCASSLLTGSTEAFFGQGTRLTVV.

The chain links TRBV6-5 to TRBJ2-7; maybe TRBD1 (5 bases). The CDR3 loop spans 14 amino acids. Per the germline V gene, CDR1 is MNHEY and CDR2 is SVGAGI. Trimming cost V 0 bases and J 3 bases, with 9 bases left between them. The CDR3 loop is CASSYSRGSYEQYF. In DNA, the CDR3 is TGTGCCAGCAGTTACTCAAGGGGTAGCTACGAGCAGTACTTC.

The J gene is TRBJ1-6, the V gene TRBV6-1, with D possibly TRBD1 on 5 matching bases. Germline V gene lookup returns CDR1 MNHNS and CDR2 SASEGT. V lost 2 bases and J 4 bases, leaving 9 bases between the germline ends. This CDR3 has 15 residues. Written as DNA, the CDR3 is TGTGCCAGCAGTGAAAGACAGTTTTATAATTCACCCCTCCACTTT. Its protein product is CASSERQFYNSPLHF.

The chain uses TRBV19 and TRBJ1-6; D remains ambiguous. This CDR3 comprises 14 residues. CDR1 is LNHDA, CDR2 SQIVND, per germline (reference sequence). V shed 6 bases and J shed 5 bases, with 11 bases lying between them. CDR3 DNA: TGTGCCAGTAGGAGTCGGGGTAATAATTCACCCCTCCACTTT. Amino acid sequence: CASRSRGNNSPLHF.

V and J are TRBV7-9 and TRBJ2-3; tentative D call: TRBD2 (5 bases). Trimming cost V 5 bases and J 6 bases, with 15 bases left between them. CDR1 is SEHNR, CDR2 FQNEAQ, per germline (reference sequence). The CDR3 runs 14 residues. CDR3 nucleotides: TGTGCCAGCAGCCTCGGGTCAGGCGGGGATACGCAGTATTTT. This translates into CASSLGSGGDTQYF.

The chain employs TRBV6-5 and TRBJ1-3, with 8 bases aligning to TRBD1. The V gene's germline CDR1 is MNHEY and CDR2 SVGAGI. The CDR3 consists of 15 residues. V trimming: 5 bases; J trimming: 0 bases; junction bases outside the gene matches: 3. In DNA form, the CDR3 reads TGTGCCAGCAGTAAGGGACAGGACTCTGGAAACACCATATATTTT. Protein sequence: CASSKGQDSGNTIYF.

This clone turned up a few times. The chain employs TRBV21-1 and TRBJ1-2; TRBD1 reflects the table's D call only, with no check against the DNA. TRBV21-1 is given as a pseudogene. This CDR3 comprises 13 residues. In DNA form, the CDR3 reads TGTGCCAGCATCCTACAGGCGTTCTATGGCTACACCTTC. It codes for CASILQAFYGYTF.

This clone was counted a few times. V is TRBV5-1 and J is TRBJ2-5, with a tentative D call TRBD1 (6 bases). CDR1 and CDR2 from the germline V gene are SGHRS and YFSETQ. Deletions cut 0 bases from V and 4 bases from J, with 19 bases between. The CDR3 runs to 17 residues. The CDR3 region has the DNA TGCGCCAGCAGCTTGGGAAGTACAGGGCTGTCGGGAGAGACCCAGTACTTC. Amino acid sequence: CASSLGSTGLSGETQYF.

The rearrangement joins TRBV25-1 to TRBJ1-3; no clear D. V was shortened by 7 bases and J by 0 bases, with 7 bases between the two germline ends. There are 13 residues in the CDR3. Per the germline V gene, CDR1 is MGHDK and CDR2 is SYGVNS. The DNA for the CDR3 is TGTGCCAGCATGCGGTTCTCTGGAAACACCATATATTTT. This gives the protein CASMRFSGNTIYF.

The chain combines TRBV3-1 (or the pseudogene TRBV3-2) with TRBJ1-2, with D perhaps matching TRBD1 (6 bases). The CDR3 is made up of 16 amino acids. The germline V and J ends were trimmed by 1 base and 8 bases, with 20 bases remaining between them. The germline CDR1 and CDR2 sequences are LGHDT and YNNKEL (reference sequence). The CDR3 region has the DNA TGTGCCAGCAGCCAAGTCGGGAACCAGGGGAAATGGGGCTACACCTTC. This sequence encodes CASSQVGNQGKWGYTF.